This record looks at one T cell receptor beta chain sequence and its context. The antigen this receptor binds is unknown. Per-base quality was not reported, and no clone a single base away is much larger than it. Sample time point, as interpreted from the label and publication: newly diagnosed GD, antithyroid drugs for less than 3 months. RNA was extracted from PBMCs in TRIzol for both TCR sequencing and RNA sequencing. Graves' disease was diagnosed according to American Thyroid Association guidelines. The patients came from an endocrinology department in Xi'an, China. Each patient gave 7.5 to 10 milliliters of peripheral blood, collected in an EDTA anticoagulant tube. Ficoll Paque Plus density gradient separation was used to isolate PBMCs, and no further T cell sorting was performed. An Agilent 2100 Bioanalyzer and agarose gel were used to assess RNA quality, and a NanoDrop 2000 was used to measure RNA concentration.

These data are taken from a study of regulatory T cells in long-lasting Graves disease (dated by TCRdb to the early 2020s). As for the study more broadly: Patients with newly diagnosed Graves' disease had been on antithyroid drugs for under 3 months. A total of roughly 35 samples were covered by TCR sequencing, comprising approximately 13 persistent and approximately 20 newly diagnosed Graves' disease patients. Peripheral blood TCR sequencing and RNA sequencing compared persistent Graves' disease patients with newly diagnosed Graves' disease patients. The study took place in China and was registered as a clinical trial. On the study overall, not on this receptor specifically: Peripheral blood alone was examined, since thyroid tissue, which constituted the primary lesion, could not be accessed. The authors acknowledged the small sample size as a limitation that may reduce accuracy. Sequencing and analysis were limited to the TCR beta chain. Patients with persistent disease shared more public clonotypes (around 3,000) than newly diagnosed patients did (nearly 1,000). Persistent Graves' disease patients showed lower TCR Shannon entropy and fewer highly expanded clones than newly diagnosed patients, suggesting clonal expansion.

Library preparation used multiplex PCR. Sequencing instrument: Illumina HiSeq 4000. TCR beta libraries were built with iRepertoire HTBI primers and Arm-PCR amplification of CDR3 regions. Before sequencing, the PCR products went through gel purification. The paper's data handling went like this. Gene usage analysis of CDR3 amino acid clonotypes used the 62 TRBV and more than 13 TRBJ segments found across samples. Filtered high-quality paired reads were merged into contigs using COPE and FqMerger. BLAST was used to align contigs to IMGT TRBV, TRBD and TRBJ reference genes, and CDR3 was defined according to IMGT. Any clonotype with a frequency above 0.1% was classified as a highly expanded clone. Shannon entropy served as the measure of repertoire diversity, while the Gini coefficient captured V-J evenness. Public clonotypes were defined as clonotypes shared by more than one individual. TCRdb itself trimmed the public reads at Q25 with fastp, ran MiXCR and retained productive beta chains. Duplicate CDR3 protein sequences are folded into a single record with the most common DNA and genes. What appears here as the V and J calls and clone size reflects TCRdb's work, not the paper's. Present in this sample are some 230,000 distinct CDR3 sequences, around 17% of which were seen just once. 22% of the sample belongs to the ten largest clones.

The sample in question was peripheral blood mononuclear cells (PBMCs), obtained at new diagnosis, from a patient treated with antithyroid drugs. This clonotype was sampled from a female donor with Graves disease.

The bases are TGTGCCAGCCAACTTTTAGCGGGAGGTTACGAGCAGTACTTC. Translation gives CASQLLAGGYEQYF. The chain employs TRBV7-2 and TRBJ2-7; 10 nucleotides in the junction match TRBD2. Reading from cysteine to phenylalanine, the CDR3 counts 14 amino acids. Only the CDR3 portion is preserved as DNA: 42 bases, with reading frame beginning at the first base. From the germline V gene, CDR1 is SGHTA and CDR2 is FQGNSA. Clipping removes 8 bases from V and 4 bases from J, with 8 as the unmatched junction base count.